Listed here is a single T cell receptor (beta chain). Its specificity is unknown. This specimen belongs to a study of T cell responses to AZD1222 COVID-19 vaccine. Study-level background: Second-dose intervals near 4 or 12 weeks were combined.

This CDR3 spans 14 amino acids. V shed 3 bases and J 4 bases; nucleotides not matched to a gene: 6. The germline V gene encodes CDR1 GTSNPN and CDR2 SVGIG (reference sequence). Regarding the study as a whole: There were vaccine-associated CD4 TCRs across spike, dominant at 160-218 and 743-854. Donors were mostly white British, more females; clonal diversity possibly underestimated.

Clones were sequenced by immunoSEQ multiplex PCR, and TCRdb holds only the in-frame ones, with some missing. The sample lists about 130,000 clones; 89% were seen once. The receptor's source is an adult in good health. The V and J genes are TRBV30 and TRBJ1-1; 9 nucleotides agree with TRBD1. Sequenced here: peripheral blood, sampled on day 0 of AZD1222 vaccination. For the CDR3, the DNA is TGTGCCTGGAGCACAGGGGGCGGTGGCACTGAAGCTTTCTTT. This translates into CAWSTGGGGTEAFF.